The T cell receptor beta chain described here comes from a study of tumor and adjacent non-tumor tissue in lung cancer. Findings and limits, study-wide: In normal lung, the top 100 clones were significantly more dominant than in tumor.

No cell sorting was done before RNA was extracted from the tissue. Germline trimming cut 5 bases from V and 2 bases from J; bases unmatched to any gene: 3. Germline-derived CDR1 and CDR2 are SGHAT and FQNNGV. The CDR3 is 14 residues long. The library came from three nested PCR rounds adapted from ARM-PCR protocols. MiXCR was run by TCRdb on the multiplex PCR reads, yielding one entry per CDR3 protein. Altogether some 90,000 distinct CDR3 sequences are present, approximately 57% being singletons, with the ten largest covering 15%. This clonotype rates as medium-sized. What it binds is not known. V is TRBV11-2 and J is TRBJ2-7; TRBD2 matches 10 bases. Sequenced input: lung tumor tissue. This TCR was recovered from a man aged 70-80 years with non-small cell lung cancer. CDR3 protein: CASSVGLAAYEQYF. Written as DNA, the CDR3 is TGTGCCAGCAGCGTCGGACTAGCGGCCTACGAGCAGTACTTC. Using reference TRBV11-2 and TRBJ2-7 for the parts outside the CDR3, the full variable domain is EAGVAQSPRYKIIEKRQSVAFWCNPISGHATLYWYQQILGQGPKLLIQFQNNGVVDDSQLPKDRFSAERLKGVDSTLKIQPAKLEDSAVYLCASSVGLAAYEQYFGPGTRLTVT.